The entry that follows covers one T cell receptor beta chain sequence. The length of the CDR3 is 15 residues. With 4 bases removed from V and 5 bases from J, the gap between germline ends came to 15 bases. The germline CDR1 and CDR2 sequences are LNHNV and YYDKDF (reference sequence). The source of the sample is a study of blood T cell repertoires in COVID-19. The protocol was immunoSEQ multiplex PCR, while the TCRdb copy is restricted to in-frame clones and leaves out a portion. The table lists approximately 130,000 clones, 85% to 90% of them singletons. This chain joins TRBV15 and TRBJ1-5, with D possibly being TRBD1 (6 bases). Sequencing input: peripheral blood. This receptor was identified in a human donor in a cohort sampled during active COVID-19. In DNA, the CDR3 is TGTGCCACCAGCATTACTCGGGACACTTATCAGCCCCAGCATTTT. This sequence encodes CATSITRDTYQPQHF.